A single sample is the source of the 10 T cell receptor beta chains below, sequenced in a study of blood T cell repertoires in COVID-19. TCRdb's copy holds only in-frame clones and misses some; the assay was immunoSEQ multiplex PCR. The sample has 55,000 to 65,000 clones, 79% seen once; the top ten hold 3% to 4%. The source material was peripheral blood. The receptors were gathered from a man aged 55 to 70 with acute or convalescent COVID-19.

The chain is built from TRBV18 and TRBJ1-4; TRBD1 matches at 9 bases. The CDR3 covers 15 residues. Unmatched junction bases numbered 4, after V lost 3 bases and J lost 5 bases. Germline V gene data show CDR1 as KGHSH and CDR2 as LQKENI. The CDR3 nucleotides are TGTGCCAGCTCACCCCGGGGGACAGGGAATGAAAAACTGTTTTTT. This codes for CASSPRGTGNEKLFF.

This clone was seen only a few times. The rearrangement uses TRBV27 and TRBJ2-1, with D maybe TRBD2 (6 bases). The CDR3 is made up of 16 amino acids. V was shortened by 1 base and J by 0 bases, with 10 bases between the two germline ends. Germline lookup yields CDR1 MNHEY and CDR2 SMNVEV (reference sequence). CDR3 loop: CASSLLAGSSYNEQFF. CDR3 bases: TGTGCCAGCAGTTTATTGGCGGGGAGCTCCTACAATGAGCAGTTCTTC.

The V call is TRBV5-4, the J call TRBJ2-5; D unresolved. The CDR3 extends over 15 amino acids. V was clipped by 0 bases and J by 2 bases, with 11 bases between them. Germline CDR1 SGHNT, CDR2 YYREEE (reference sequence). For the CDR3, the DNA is TGTGCCAGCAGCTTGGGTCGGCAGCGACAAGAGACCCAGTACTTC. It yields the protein CASSLGRQRQETQYF.

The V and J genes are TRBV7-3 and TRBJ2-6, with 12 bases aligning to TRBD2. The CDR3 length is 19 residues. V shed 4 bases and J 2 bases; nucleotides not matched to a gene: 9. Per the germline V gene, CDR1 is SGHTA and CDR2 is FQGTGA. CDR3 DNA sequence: TGTGCCAGCAGCTCCGGACTAGCGGGATTGGGGCCTGGGGCCAACGTCCTGACTTTC. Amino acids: CASSSGLAGLGPGANVLTF.

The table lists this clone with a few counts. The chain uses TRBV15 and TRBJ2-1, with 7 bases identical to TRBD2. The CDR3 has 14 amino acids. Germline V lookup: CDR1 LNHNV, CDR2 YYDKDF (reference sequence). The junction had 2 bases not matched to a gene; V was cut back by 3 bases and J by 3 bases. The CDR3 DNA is TGTGCCACCAGCAGCGGGAGGATCTACAATGAGCAGTTCTTC. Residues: CATSSGRIYNEQFF.

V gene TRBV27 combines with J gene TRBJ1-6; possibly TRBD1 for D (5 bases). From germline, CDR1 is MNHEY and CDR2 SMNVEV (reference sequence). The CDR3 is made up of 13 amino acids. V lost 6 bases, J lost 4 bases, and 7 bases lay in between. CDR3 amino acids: CASRAGYNSPLHF. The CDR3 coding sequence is TGTGCCAGCAGGGCAGGGTATAATTCACCCCTCCACTTT.

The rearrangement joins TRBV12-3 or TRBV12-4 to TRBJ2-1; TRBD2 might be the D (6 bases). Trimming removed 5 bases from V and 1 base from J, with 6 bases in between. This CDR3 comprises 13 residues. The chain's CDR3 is CASSRESYNEQFF. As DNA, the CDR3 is TGTGCCAGCAGTCGGGAGTCCTACAATGAGCAGTTCTTC.

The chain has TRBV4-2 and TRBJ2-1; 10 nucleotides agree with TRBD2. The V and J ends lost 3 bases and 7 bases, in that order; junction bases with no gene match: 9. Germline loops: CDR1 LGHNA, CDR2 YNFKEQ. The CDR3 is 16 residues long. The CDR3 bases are TGTGCCAGCAGCCACGCCGGGACTAGCGTCATTAATGAGCAGTTCTTC. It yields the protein CASSHAGTSVINEQFF.

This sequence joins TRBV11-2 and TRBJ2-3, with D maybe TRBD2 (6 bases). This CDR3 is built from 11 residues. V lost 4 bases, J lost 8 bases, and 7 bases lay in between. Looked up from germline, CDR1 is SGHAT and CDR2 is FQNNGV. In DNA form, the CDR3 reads TGTGCCAGCAGCTCCGGGGGTACGCAGTATTTT. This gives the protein CASSSGGTQYF.

In DNA, the CDR3 is TGTGCCAGCAGCTCCGACGAGGGCACTGAAGCTTTCTTT. Translation: CASSSDEGTEAFF. The chain combines TRBV12-3 or TRBV12-4 with TRBJ1-1; D uncertain. The length of the CDR3 is 13 residues. Trimming cost V 6 bases and J 4 bases, with 12 bases left between them.